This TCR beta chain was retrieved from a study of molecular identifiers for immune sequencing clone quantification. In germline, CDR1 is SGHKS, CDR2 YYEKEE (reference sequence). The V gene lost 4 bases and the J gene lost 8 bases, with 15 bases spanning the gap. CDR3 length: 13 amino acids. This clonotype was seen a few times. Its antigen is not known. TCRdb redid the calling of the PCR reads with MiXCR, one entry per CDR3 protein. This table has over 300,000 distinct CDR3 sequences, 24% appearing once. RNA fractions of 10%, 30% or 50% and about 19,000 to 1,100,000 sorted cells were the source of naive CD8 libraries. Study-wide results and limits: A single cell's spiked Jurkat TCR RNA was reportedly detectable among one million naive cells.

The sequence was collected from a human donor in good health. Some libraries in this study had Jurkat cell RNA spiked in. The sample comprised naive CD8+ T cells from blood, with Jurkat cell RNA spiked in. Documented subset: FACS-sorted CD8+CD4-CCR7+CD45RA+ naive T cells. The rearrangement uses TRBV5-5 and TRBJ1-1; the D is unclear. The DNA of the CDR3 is TGTGCCAGCAGCACTGGCCTGTCGGCCGAAGCTTTCTTT. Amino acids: CASSTGLSAEAFF. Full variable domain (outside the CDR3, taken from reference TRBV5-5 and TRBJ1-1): DAGVTQSPTHLIKTRGQQVTLRCSPISGHKSVSWYQQVLGQGPQFIFQYYEKEERGRGNFPDRFSARQFPNYSSELNVNALLLGDSALYLCASSTGLSAEAFFGQGTRLTVV.